The 22 T cell receptor beta chains below all came from one sample that was sequenced in a study of blood T cells in healthy people across ages. For the second PCR, which ran for roughly 6 to 12 cycles, a sample-barcoded 5' primer and a J-beta primer mix were used. Each CDR3 protein gets one entry after TCRdb re-called the 5' RACE reads with MiXCR. The sample has about 1 million distinct CDR3 sequences, under 30% seen once; the top ten hold about 0.8%. The same sample was also studied in work on T cells of mothers and their children.

The sample comprised blood. These receptors came from a girl aged 2 to 9 in good health.

This chain links TRBV18 with TRBJ2-3; 10 bases align to TRBD1. This CDR3 comprises 17 residues. Germline assignment: CDR1 KGHSH and CDR2 LQKENI. Unmatched junction bases numbered 9, after V lost 3 bases and J lost 3 bases. CDR3 loop: CASSPDWDRGSTDTQYF. The CDR3 nucleotides read TGTGCCAGCTCACCTGACTGGGACAGGGGAAGTACAGATACGCAGTATTTT.

This clonotype was seen a few times. This chain joins TRBV6-2 or TRBV6-3 and TRBJ1-1; D is uncertain. The CDR3 is 14 amino acids. Per the germline V gene, CDR1 is MNHEY and CDR2 is SVGEGT. V shed 2 bases and J shed 1 base, with 8 bases lying between them. As DNA, the CDR3 is TGTGCCAGCAGTTACCAGCCGGGGAACACTGAAGCTTTCTTT. Its translation: CASSYQPGNTEAFF.

The sample holds a few counts of this clonotype. The chain joins TRBV20-1 to TRBJ1-2; TRBD1 matches 7 bases. The trim removed 6 bases at V and 7 bases at J, leaving 14 bases unmatched. Germline V gene sequence: CDR1 DFQATT, CDR2 SNEGSKA (reference sequence). This CDR3 is built from 14 residues. Written as DNA, the CDR3 is TGCAGTGCCCCCGTCCCAACAGGGGAGGTTGGCTACACCTTC. Translated, it gives CSAPVPTGEVGYTF.

The chain employs TRBV6-2 or TRBV6-3 and TRBJ1-4, with TRBD1 as a possible D gene (6 bases). Germline CDR1 is MNHEY and CDR2 is SVGEGT. This CDR3 region has 12 residues. Trimming took off 9 bases at V and 6 bases at J, with 11 bases between the two ends. Written as DNA, the CDR3 is TGTGCCAGAAAAACAGGGCATGAAAAACTGTTTTTT. Its protein is CARKTGHEKLFF.

This clonotype was counted only a few times. V usage is TRBV4-1 and J usage is TRBJ1-1; D unresolved. The ends were cut back, 4 bases at V and 13 bases at J, with 16 bases in the middle. CDR3 length: 12 residues. CDR1 and CDR2 from the germline V gene are MGHRA and YSYEKL. The DNA of the CDR3 is TGCGCCAGCAGCCTTGCGGAGCGGAGCTATTTCTTT. Encoded protein: CASSLAERSYFF.

A few counts support this clonotype. The rearrangement uses TRBV7-3 and TRBJ2-1, with D perhaps TRBD2 (5 bases). Trimming removed 5 bases at V and 4 bases at J, with 15 bases between. CDR1 and CDR2 from the germline V gene are SGHTA and FQGTGA. The length of the CDR3 is 15 residues. CDR3 bases: TGTGCCAGCAGCACCAGGAGGATCGGTTACAATGAGCAGTTCTTC. Translation gives CASSTRRIGYNEQFF.

The rearrangement links TRBV7-6 to TRBJ2-5; maybe TRBD2 (7 bases). The DNA matches TRBJ2-1 better at its end, which makes the J call doubtful. The CDR3 consists of 14 residues. Germline V gene lookup returns CDR1 SGHVS and CDR2 FNYEAQ. The CDR3 sequence: CASSTAGAVYEQFF. The CDR3 DNA sequence: TGTGCCAGCAGCACGGCGGGGGCGGTATATGAGCAGTTCTTC.

The gene calls are TRBV7-9 and TRBJ2-5; D is perhaps TRBD2 (6 bases). The CDR3 is made up of 16 amino acids. The V and J ends lost 5 bases and 0 bases respectively, with 16 bases between them. The germline gives CDR1 SEHNR, CDR2 FQNEAQ (reference sequence). The CDR3 DNA follows: TGTGCCAGCAGCCTACGAGGAGGGATGTACCAAGAGACCCAGTACTTC. Amino acids: CASSLRGGMYQETQYF.

This clonotype came up a few times. The chain carries TRBV11-2 and TRBJ1-4; tentative D call: TRBD1 (5 bases). Between the trimmed V and J ends, which lost 5 bases and 8 bases, there was a span of 12 bases. The CDR3 is 13 residues long. Germline-derived CDR1 and CDR2 are SGHAT and FQNNGV. As DNA, the CDR3 is TGTGCCAGCAGCGATTTCCGGGGGGAAAAACTGTTTTTT. Amino acid sequence: CASSDFRGEKLFF.

This rearrangement joins TRBV4-2 to TRBJ1-4, with unresolved D. This CDR3 is built from 15 residues. Germline V gene sequence: CDR1 LGHNA, CDR2 YNFKEQ. V shed 0 bases and J shed 7 bases, with 12 bases lying between them. DNA for the CDR3: TGTGCCAGCAGCCAAGACGGGCTGACGGGTGAAAAACTGTTTTTT. This sequence encodes CASSQDGLTGEKLFF.

CDR3 DNA sequence: TGCAGTGCTAGAGCCCCTAGCCGCACAGATACGCAGTATTTT. Its translation is CSARAPSRTDTQYF. This rearrangement joins TRBV20-1 to TRBJ2-3; tentative D call: TRBD2 (5 bases). Germline loops: CDR1 DFQATT, CDR2 SNEGSKA (reference sequence). V lost 1 base and J lost 1, with 9 bases in between. The CDR3 has 14 amino acids.

This clonotype came up a few times. The gene calls are TRBV5-6 and TRBJ2-5, with D maybe TRBD1 (6 bases). The CDR3 sequence is 14 residues long. V shed 1 base and J shed 2 bases, with 9 bases lying between them. CDR1 is SGHDT and CDR2 is YYEEEE in the germline V gene. The CDR3: CASSLIRGQETQYF. As DNA, the CDR3 is TGTGCCAGCAGCTTGATCAGGGGACAAGAGACCCAGTACTTC.

This chain uses TRBV15 with TRBJ2-3, with D perhaps matching TRBD1 or TRBD2 (5 bases each). Germline loops: CDR1 LNHNV, CDR2 YYDKDF (reference sequence). Trimming pared 8 bases from V and 2 bases from J, leaving 29 bases between. The CDR3 extends over 19 amino acids. The CDR3 spells CATLTGIPLPGHSTDTQYF. The CDR3, as DNA: TGTGCCACCCTGACCGGGATCCCCCTCCCTGGACACTCCACAGATACGCAGTATTTT.

For the CDR3, the DNA is TGTGCCAGCAATCGGGAGTCTATAACCTACGAGCAGTACTTC. Its translation is CASNRESITYEQYF. This sequence joins TRBV2 and TRBJ2-7, with D perhaps matching TRBD2 (6 bases). V lost 7 bases and J 2 bases, leaving 15 bases between the germline ends. CDR3 length equals 14 residues. Germline CDR1 SNHLY, CDR2 FYNNEI.

The sample holds a few counts of this clonotype. V and J are TRBV28 and TRBJ1-4; 8 bases are shared with TRBD1. V gave up 6 bases and J gave up 8 bases; unmatched junction bases: 2. This CDR3 has 12 amino acids. Germline CDR1 and CDR2: MDHEN and SYDVKM. The CDR3 nucleotides read TGTGCCAGCAGGGACAGGGAAGAAAAACTGTTTTTT. Protein product: CASRDREEKLFF.

The genes are TRBV4-2 and TRBJ2-1; the match to TRBD2 covers 11 bases. The CDR3 sequence is 15 residues long. Germline loops: CDR1 LGHNA, CDR2 YNFKEQ. Trimming at V came to 2 bases and at J to 9 bases, leaving 6 bases not matched to a gene. Written as DNA, the CDR3 is TGTGCCAGCAGCCAAAATAGCGGGGGGGCCTTTGAGCAGTTCTTC. This sequence encodes CASSQNSGGAFEQFF.

The genes are TRBV7-9 and TRBJ2-7; unclear D gene. The CDR3 covers 13 residues. Germline loops: CDR1 SEHNR, CDR2 FQNEAQ (reference sequence). The germline V and J ends were trimmed by 5 bases and 5 bases, with 13 bases remaining between them. In DNA, the CDR3 is TGTGCCAGCAGCCCACCAGTATGGAACGAGCAGTACTTC. Protein: CASSPPVWNEQYF.

The chain joins TRBV2 to TRBJ1-1; 7 bases align to TRBD1. Per germline, CDR1 SNHLY and CDR2 FYNNEI. After removal of 10 bases from V and 4 bases from J, the junction contained 9 bases not matched to a gene. This CDR3 has 13 amino acids. The CDR3 nucleotides are TGTGCCACCCAGGGGGGTCTCGGCACTGAAGCTTTCTTT. This gives the protein CATQGGLGTEAFF.

The chain links TRBV7-8 to TRBJ1-5; perhaps TRBD1 as D (6 bases). Germline V gene sequence: CDR1 SGHVS, CDR2 FQNEAQ. V lost 5 bases, J lost 5 bases, and 13 bases lay in between. The CDR3 is made up of 14 amino acids. CDR3 amino acids: CASSQRGADQPQHF. The CDR3 coding sequence is TGTGCCAGCAGCCAGAGGGGGGCGGATCAGCCCCAGCATTTT.

The genes are TRBV27 and TRBJ2-2, with D hard to call. The ends were cut back, 5 bases at V and 0 bases at J, with 4 bases in the middle. Germline V gene lookup returns CDR1 MNHEY and CDR2 SMNVEV (reference sequence). This CDR3 is built from 13 residues. The CDR3 here is CASSAPNTGELFF. DNA of the CDR3: TGTGCCAGCAGTGCCCCGAACACCGGGGAGCTGTTTTTT.

V is TRBV21-1 and J is TRBJ1-3. TRBV21-1 corresponds to a pseudogene. The CDR3 runs 10 residues. The CDR3 loop reads CASNGNTIYF. The CDR3 region has the DNA TGTGCCAGCAACGGAAACACCATATATTTT.

The V call is TRBV4-1, the J call TRBJ2-5, with D perhaps matching TRBD2 (5 bases). The J call may be incorrect, as the DNA end agrees better with TRBJ2-1. CDR1 and CDR2 (germline): MGHRA, YSYEKL. CDR3 length equals 16 residues. CDR3 DNA: TGCGCCAGCAGCCGATCATCTGGCCGGGGTAACAATGAGCAGTTCTTC. Amino acids: CASSRSSGRGNNEQFF.